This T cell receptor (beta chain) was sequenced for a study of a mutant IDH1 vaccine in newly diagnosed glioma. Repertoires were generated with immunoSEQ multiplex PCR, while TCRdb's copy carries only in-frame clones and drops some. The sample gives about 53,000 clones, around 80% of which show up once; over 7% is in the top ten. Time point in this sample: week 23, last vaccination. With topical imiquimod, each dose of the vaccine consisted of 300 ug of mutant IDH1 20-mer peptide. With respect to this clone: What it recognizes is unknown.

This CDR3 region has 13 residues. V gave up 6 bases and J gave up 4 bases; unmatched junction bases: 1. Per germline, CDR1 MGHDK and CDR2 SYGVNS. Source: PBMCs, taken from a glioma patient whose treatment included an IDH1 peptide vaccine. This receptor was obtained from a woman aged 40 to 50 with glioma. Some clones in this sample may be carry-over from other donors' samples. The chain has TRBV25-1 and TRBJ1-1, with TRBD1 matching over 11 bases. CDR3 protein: CASRGTGGTEAFF. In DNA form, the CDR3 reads TGTGCCAGCAGGGGGACAGGGGGCACTGAAGCTTTCTTT.